The 24 T cell receptor beta chains below all came from one sample that was sequenced in a study of CD8 T cell repertoires and HIV-1 epitope variants. The table came from immunoSEQ multiplex PCR; TCRdb's copy has only in-frame clones and leaves some out. The sample lists under 6,000 clones, 65% to 75% occurring once. Their recognized antigens are unknown. The sequencing input was cultured CD8+ T cells derived from PBMCs. These receptors all stem from a male donor with HIV.

This clone was detected only a few times. The J gene is TRBJ2-7, the V gene TRBV19, with 7 bases lining up with TRBD1. CDR1 and CDR2 (germline): LNHDA, SQIVND (reference sequence). Trimming cost V 1 base and J 5 bases; bases outside gene matches: 8. The CDR3 runs to 15 residues. The CDR3 DNA reads TGTGCCAGTAGTATAGCGCGGCAGGGGGTCGACGAGCAGTACTTC. Its protein is CASSIARQGVDEQYF.

The V gene is TRBV7-2, the J gene TRBJ2-5, with a possible D match to TRBD2 (5 bases). Germline loops: CDR1 SGHTA, CDR2 FQGNSA. V lost 4 bases and J 2 bases, leaving 14 bases between the germline ends. The CDR3 covers 15 residues. The CDR3 DNA reads TGTGCCAGCAGCTCCGCCGGGATAGATCAAGAGACCCAGTACTTC. Translation: CASSSAGIDQETQYF.

Only a few counts were recorded for this clone. The chain recombines TRBV7-9 with TRBJ2-2; D uncertain. This CDR3 contains 12 residues. Germline assignment: CDR1 SEHNR and CDR2 FQNEAQ (reference sequence). V was pared by 7 bases and J by 4 bases, with 7 bases between. In DNA, the CDR3 is TGTGCCAGCACTGGGGTCACCGGGGAGCTGTTTTTT. Amino acids: CASTGVTGELFF.

The chain recombines TRBV19 with TRBJ1-1; possibly TRBD1 for D (5 bases). This CDR3 region has 13 residues. Germline assignment: CDR1 LNHDA and CDR2 SQIVND (reference sequence). Trimming took off 2 bases at V and 6 bases at J, with 10 bases between the two ends. CDR3 in amino acids: CASSITGDSEAFF. CDR3 sequence (DNA): TGTGCCAGTAGTATAACCGGGGACTCTGAAGCTTTCTTT.

This clone was seen just once. The chain carries TRBV13 and TRBJ2-2; 11 bases are a match to TRBD2. V lost 6 bases and J lost 0; bases outside the gene matches: 9. The length of the CDR3 is 18 residues. Germline CDR1 and CDR2: PRHDT and FYEKMQ (reference sequence). The CDR3: CASSASGGPLANTGELFF. The DNA of the CDR3 is TGTGCCAGCAGTGCTAGCGGGGGGCCCCTCGCGAACACCGGGGAGCTGTTTTTT.

The chain joins TRBV7-2 to TRBJ2-3; no definite D call. The germline CDR1 and CDR2 sequences are SGHTA and FQGNSA. CDR3 length: 14 residues. V lost 5 bases to trimming and J lost 0 bases, with 9 bases between them. The CDR3 nucleotides are TGTGCCAGCAGCCCTCTACTAAGCACAGATACGCAGTATTTT. It specifies CASSPLLSTDTQYF.

The CDR3 sequence is CASSLVGGSYEQYF. As DNA, the CDR3 is TGCGCCAGCAGCTTGGTTGGCGGCTCCTACGAGCAGTACTTC. The rearrangement joins TRBV5-1 to TRBJ2-7; the D is unclear. The CDR3 sequence is 14 residues long. Trimming removed 0 bases from V and 0 bases from J, with 7 bases in between. CDR1 is SGHRS, CDR2 YFSETQ, per germline. Full variable domain (outside the CDR3, taken from reference TRBV5-1 and TRBJ2-7): KAGVTQTPRYLIKTRGQQVTLSCSPISGHRSVSWYQQTPGQGLQFLFEYFSETQRNKGNFPGRFSGRQFSNSRSEMNVSTLELGDSALYLCASSLVGGSYEQYFGPGTRLTVT.

The rearrangement links TRBV27 to TRBJ1-2, with D hard to call. The V gene's germline CDR1 is MNHEY and CDR2 SMNVEV (reference sequence). The CDR3 loop spans 13 amino acids. The V end lost 5 bases, the J end lost 6 bases, and 13 bases lay between the germline ends. CDR3 amino acids: CASSPGGGHGYTF. CDR3 DNA sequence: TGTGCCAGCAGTCCGGGCGGAGGACATGGCTACACCTTC.

This clone was counted between two and nine times. The J gene is TRBJ1-1, the V gene TRBV5-8; no clear D. The V end lost 3 bases, the J end lost 8 bases, and 11 bases lay between the germline ends. CDR1 is SGHTS, CDR2 YDEGEE, per germline. The CDR3 sequence is 12 residues long. CDR3 sequence: CASSSWTREAFF. DNA for the CDR3: TGTGCCAGCAGCTCCTGGACTCGAGAAGCTTTCTTT.

CDR3 loop: CASSLIGQSTDTQYF. CDR3 nucleotides: TGTGCCAGCAGTTTAATAGGACAGAGCACAGATACGCAGTATTTT. V usage is TRBV28 and J usage is TRBJ2-3; possible D gene TRBD1, 6 bases. CDR1 and CDR2 (germline): MDHEN, SYDVKM. Trimming removed 2 bases at V and 0 bases at J, with 9 bases between. The CDR3 loop spans 15 amino acids.

This clone is judged medium-sized (0.01 to 0.1%). The chain joins TRBV28 to TRBJ1-2; D unresolved. The CDR3 sequence is 12 residues long. The ends were cut back, 5 bases at V and 8 bases at J, with 12 bases in the middle. Germline values: CDR1 MDHEN, CDR2 SYDVKM. DNA of the CDR3: TGTGCCAGCAGTCTGGATCGCTGGGGCTACACCTTC. Translated, it gives CASSLDRWGYTF.

This chain joins TRBV5-1 and TRBJ2-3; 10 bases line up with TRBD2. The V gene end was trimmed by 3 bases and the J gene end by 1 base; junction bases not matched to a gene: 2. This CDR3 spans 15 amino acids. The V gene's germline CDR1 is SGHRS and CDR2 YFSETQ. For the CDR3, the DNA is TGCGCCAGCAGCTCAGGACTAGCGGGCACAGATACGCAGTATTTT. Protein product: CASSSGLAGTDTQYF.

Regarding this clone: One end of the junction varies from germline; a read error may be responsible. V is TRBV5-6 and J is TRBJ2-7; tentative D call: TRBD2 (7 bases). The CDR3 is made up of 13 amino acids. The germline gives CDR1 SGHDT, CDR2 YYEEEE. The CDR3 coding sequence is TGTGCCAGCACCAAGGGGGGGGGCGTAGCTACCGACTTC. It translates to CASTKGGGVATDF.

V is TRBV11-2 and J is TRBJ2-3; no definite D call. CDR3 size: 11 residues. V lost 4 bases, J lost 2 bases, and 1 base lay in between. CDR1 and CDR2 from the germline V gene are SGHAT and FQNNGV. Here the CDR3 DNA reads TGTGCCAGCAGCTACACAGATACGCAGTATTTT. Translated: CASSYTDTQYF.

The chain joins TRBV6-9 to TRBJ2-3; 11 nucleotides match TRBD1. Germline V gene lookup returns CDR1 MNHGY and CDR2 SVAAGI. CDR3 length equals 16 residues. With V trimmed by 6 bases and J by 5 bases, 10 bases remained unmatched. The CDR3 is CASRDSDRGQGDTQYF. The CDR3 DNA reads TGTGCCAGCAGGGACTCGGACAGGGGGCAGGGAGATACGCAGTATTTT.

The chain links TRBV27 to TRBJ2-2; the match to TRBD2 covers 10 bases. This CDR3 is built from 18 residues. The V gene end was trimmed by 4 bases and the J gene end by 2 bases; junction bases not matched to a gene: 10. In germline, CDR1 is MNHEY, CDR2 SMNVEV (reference sequence). CDR3 residues: CASSSTTTSGNNTGELFF. The DNA for the CDR3 is TGTGCCAGCAGTTCAACGACAACTAGCGGGAACAACACCGGGGAGCTGTTTTTT.

The V and J genes are TRBV19 and TRBJ1-2; D ambiguous. Germline CDR1 LNHDA, CDR2 SQIVND (reference sequence). This CDR3 has 14 residues. The V and J ends lost 7 bases and 4 bases respectively, with 16 bases between them. CDR3 DNA sequence: TGTGCCAGTACCGTCCCGAGGGTGCTCTATGGCTACACCTTC. It codes for CASTVPRVLYGYTF. The variable domain in full, with the rest retrieved from reference TRBV19 and TRBJ1-2, is DGGITQSPKYLFRKEGQNVTLSCEQNLNHDAMYWYRQDPGQGLRLIYYSQIVNDFQKGDIAEGYSVSREKKESFPLTVTSAQKNPTAFYLCASTVPRVLYGYTFGSGTRLTVV.

V usage is TRBV19 and J usage is TRBJ2-2, with 8 bases aligning to TRBD1. Trimming removed 6 bases from V and 7 bases from J; junction bases left unmatched: 10. CDR3 length equals 15 residues. Germline V gene sequence: CDR1 LNHDA, CDR2 SQIVND (reference sequence). CDR3 nucleotides: TGTGCCAGTAGAACAGAGCAGGGGGCCGGCGGGGAGCTGTTTTTT. Residues: CASRTEQGAGGELFF.

The rearrangement uses TRBV5-6 and TRBJ2-1; TRBD2 aligns across 8 bases. CDR3 length: 16 residues. V was pared by 0 bases and J by 0 bases, with 2 bases of the junction left unmatched. Germline V CDR1 and CDR2: SGHDT, YYEEEE. In DNA, the CDR3 is TGTGCCAGCAGCTTGGAGCGGGGGAGCTCCTACAATGAGCAGTTCTTC. This codes for CASSLERGSSYNEQFF.

By sample fraction, this clone is large (0.1 to 1%). The chain employs TRBV28 and TRBJ1-1; D perhaps matches TRBD1 (6 bases). The V end was cut by 10 bases, the J end by 1 base, with 16 bases between. CDR1 and CDR2 from the germline V gene are MDHEN and SYDVKM. This CDR3 spans 14 amino acids. The CDR3 loop is CATFPTGSNTEAFF. CDR3 bases: TGTGCCACCTTTCCGACAGGCTCGAACACTGAAGCTTTCTTT.

This chain links TRBV4-1 with TRBJ1-1; unclear D gene. V lost 0 bases and J 4 bases, leaving 12 bases between the germline ends. CDR3 size: 15 residues. Germline V CDR1 and CDR2: MGHRA, YSYEKL. For the CDR3, the DNA is TGCGCCAGCAGCCAAGACCTCCTAAGGGTCACTGAAGCTTTCTTT. It specifies CASSQDLLRVTEAFF.

The chain joins TRBV11-3 to TRBJ2-5; TRBD1 matches at 7 bases. CDR3 length equals 14 residues. The junction had 2 bases not matched to a gene; V was cut back by 3 bases and J by 1 base. CDR1 and CDR2 from the germline V gene are SGHNT and YENEEA. This CDR3 is CASSLDRSQETQYF. The CDR3 bases are TGTGCCAGCAGCTTGGACAGGTCCCAAGAGACCCAGTACTTC.

This chain joins TRBV5-1 and TRBJ2-7; D not certain. The CDR3 is made up of 13 amino acids. Germline V CDR1 and CDR2: SGHRS, YFSETQ. V dropped 4 bases and J dropped 2 bases, with 10 bases sitting between them. CDR3 in DNA: TGCGCCAGCAGCCTGGAACCACCCTACGAGCAGTACTTC. This translates into CASSLEPPYEQYF.

V is TRBV5-6 and J is TRBJ2-6; no definite D call. This CDR3 contains 13 residues. Germline V gene lookup returns CDR1 SGHDT and CDR2 YYEEEE. Trimming removed 0 bases at V and 10 bases at J, with 8 bases between. The CDR3 nucleotides are TGTGCCAGCAGCTTGGAAAGGTTTAACGTCCTGACTTTC. As protein: CASSLERFNVLTF.